The 23 T cell receptor beta chains given below trace back to one sample, sequenced in a study of shared clonotypes between healthy human individuals. The assay was immunoSEQ multiplex PCR, and TCRdb's table has in-frame clones only and misses some. The sample has roughly 2.6 million clones, approximately 94% seen once. Sequenced input: naive CD4+ T cells sorted from blood. Subset indicated: CD45RA+ positively selected. These receptors originate from a man younger than 35 in good health.

This chain connects TRBV28 to TRBJ1-1; the D is unclear. The CDR3 runs to 14 residues. The V and J ends lost 7 bases and 1 base respectively, with 13 bases between them. CDR1 is MDHEN and CDR2 is SYDVKM in the germline V gene. For the CDR3, the DNA is TGTGCCAGCATTATAAGCGGAGGGAACACTGAAGCTTTCTTT. This encodes CASIISGGNTEAFF. Complete variable domain (other parts from reference TRBV28 and TRBJ1-1): DVKVTQSSRYLVKRTGEKVFLECVQDMDHENMFWYRQDPGLGLRLIYFSYDVKMKEKGDIPEGYSVSREKKERFSLILESASTNQTSMYLCASIISGGNTEAFFGQGTRLTVV.

The chain links TRBV9 to TRBJ2-1; TRBD2 aligns across 9 bases. J gave up 1 base and V 3 bases, and 2 bases lay outside the gene matches. From germline, CDR1 is SGDLS and CDR2 YYNGEE. CDR3 length: 15 residues. CDR3 amino acids: CASSESGGSYNEQFF. The CDR3 nucleotides read TGTGCCAGCAGCGAAAGCGGGGGGTCCTACAATGAGCAGTTCTTC.

This clone occurred once. The gene calls are TRBV30 and TRBJ2-5; D possibly matches TRBD1 or TRBD2 (5 bases each). The CDR3 runs 15 residues. V was clipped by 3 bases and J by 0 bases, with 14 bases between them. CDR1 and CDR2 from the germline V gene are GTSNPN and SVGIG (reference sequence). For the CDR3, the DNA is TGTGCCTGGAGCCTCCCAGGGACGCACCAAGAGACCCAGTACTTC. The encoded protein is CAWSLPGTHQETQYF.

The chain recombines TRBV2 with TRBJ2-3, with TRBD2 matching 8 bases. The CDR3 length is 16 residues. The germline gives CDR1 SNHLY, CDR2 FYNNEI. V lost 1 base, J lost 2 bases, and 5 bases stayed unmatched. The CDR3: CASSEGGLAPTDTQYF. CDR3 sequence (DNA): TGTGCCAGCAGTGAAGGTGGACTAGCCCCCACAGATACGCAGTATTTT.

This sequence joins TRBV6-5 and TRBJ2-1; no definite D call. CDR1 is MNHEY and CDR2 is SVGAGI in the germline V gene. V was pared by 6 bases and J by 5 bases, with 11 bases between. This CDR3 is built from 13 residues. CDR3 loop: CASRSPFNNEQFF. The CDR3 nucleotides read TGTGCCAGCAGGAGCCCGTTTAACAATGAGCAGTTCTTC.

This clone was seen once. This CDR3 is also generated by other DNA sequences in the sample. V and J are TRBV30 and TRBJ2-7; D gene ambiguous. The V gene lost 0 bases and the J gene lost 5 bases, with 8 bases spanning the gap. CDR1 and CDR2 from the germline V gene are GTSNPN and SVGIG (reference sequence). The CDR3 spans 12 residues. The CDR3 here is CAWSVLGNEQYF. As DNA, the CDR3 is TGTGCCTGGAGTGTACTTGGGAACGAGCAGTACTTC.

The CDR3, as DNA: TGTGCCAGCAGCTTAACAAGTTCTAGCGGACAAGAGACCCAGTACTTC. As protein: CASSLTSSSGQETQYF. J is TRBJ2-5 and V is TRBV11-2, with 7 positions matching TRBD2. V lost 2 bases and J lost 2; bases outside the gene matches: 8. CDR1 and CDR2 (germline): SGHAT, FQNNGV. There are 16 residues in the CDR3.

In regard to this clone: Other DNA sequences in the sample encode the same CDR3. This chain joins TRBV5-4 and TRBJ2-5, with 13 bases aligning to TRBD2. The CDR3 has 16 residues. The ends lost 1 base at V and 2 bases at J; junction bases unmatched: 2. Per the germline V gene, CDR1 is SGHNT and CDR2 is YYREEE (reference sequence). The CDR3 spells CASSLRTSGGQETQYF. The DNA of the CDR3 is TGTGCCAGCAGCTTGAGGACTAGCGGGGGACAAGAGACCCAGTACTTC.

The rearrangement uses TRBV7-8 and TRBJ2-3; D gene unclear. V lost 4 bases, J lost 6 bases, and 8 bases lay in between. This CDR3 has 12 residues. From germline, CDR1 is SGHVS and CDR2 FQNEAQ. Here the CDR3 DNA reads TGTGCCAGCAGCTGGACGTCCGATACGCAGTATTTT. Amino acid sequence: CASSWTSDTQYF.

The chain links TRBV7-2 to TRBJ1-2; 10 bases align to TRBD1. The CDR3 sequence is 18 residues long. CDR1 SGHTA and CDR2 FQGNSA come from the germline V gene. The V and J ends lost 3 bases and 0 bases, in that order; junction bases with no gene match: 10. In DNA form, the CDR3 reads TGTGCCAGCAGCTTGTTCGCAGGACAGGGGGAGACTAACTATGGCTACACCTTC. Translation: CASSLFAGQGETNYGYTF.

On this clone itself: A read error may account for a junction end that differs from germline. The gene calls are TRBV7-7 and TRBJ2-5; TRBD2 matches at 9 bases. The CDR3 runs to 15 residues. Germline loops: CDR1 SSHAT, CDR2 FNYEAQ (reference sequence). CDR3 bases: TGTGCTAGCAGCTCGGGCGGGAGGGCCCTGGAGACCCAGTACTTC. This encodes CASSSGGRALETQYF.

About this clone: This same CDR3 is encoded by further DNA sequences in the sample. The genes are TRBV6-6 and TRBJ2-2; the match to TRBD2 covers 13 bases. The V gene's germline CDR1 is MNHNY and CDR2 SVGAGI (reference sequence). V dropped 5 bases and J dropped 4; count of bases not matched to a gene: 1. The CDR3 extends over 15 amino acids. The CDR3 nucleotides are TGTGCCAGCAGTAGACTAGCGGGAGGCACCGGGGAGCTGTTTTTT. This sequence encodes CASSRLAGGTGELFF.

This clone was observed once. This chain connects TRBV11-2 to TRBJ2-1; TRBD2 is a possible D gene (6 bases). This CDR3 contains 15 residues. V was cut by 1 base and J by 8 bases, with 15 bases left in between. The germline V gene encodes CDR1 SGHAT and CDR2 FQNNGV. CDR3 nucleotide sequence: TGTGCCAGCAGCTTAGGGACGGAGGGAGCCCATGAGCAGTTCTTC. Amino acid sequence: CASSLGTEGAHEQFF.

This clone was seen only once. This sequence joins TRBV11-1 and TRBJ1-2; D remains unclear. The V end was cut by 3 bases, the J end by 4 bases, with 12 bases between. CDR3 length: 14 amino acids. Germline CDR1 and CDR2: SGHAT and FQDESV (reference sequence). The CDR3 is CASSFFGVGYGYTF. In nucleotides, the CDR3 is TGTGCCAGCAGCTTCTTCGGGGTTGGCTATGGCTACACCTTC.

The chain couples TRBV6-5 to TRBJ1-1; TRBD1 is a possible D gene (6 bases). V shed 6 bases and J shed 4 bases, with 18 bases lying between them. Germline V CDR1 and CDR2: MNHEY, SVGAGI. The CDR3 sequence is 15 residues long. Written as DNA, the CDR3 is TGTGCCAGCAGACCCACGAAGGGGGGAGGCACTGAAGCTTTCTTT. This translates into CASRPTKGGGTEAFF.

The chain couples TRBV9 to TRBJ2-3; unclear D gene. The CDR3 runs to 14 residues. V was trimmed by 3 bases and J by 0 bases, leaving 8 bases between them. CDR1 SGDLS and CDR2 YYNGEE come from the germline V gene. CDR3: CASSGEASTDTQYF. The CDR3 DNA reads TGTGCCAGCAGCGGAGAGGCTAGCACAGATACGCAGTATTTT.

V is TRBV4-1 and J is TRBJ1-3; the match to TRBD1 covers 9 bases. Trimming at V came to 2 bases and at J to 1 base, leaving 3 bases not matched to a gene. Looked up from germline, CDR1 is MGHRA and CDR2 is YSYEKL. This CDR3 is 16 amino acids long. CDR3 in amino acids: CASSQPGTGSGNTIYF. The CDR3 coding sequence is TGCGCCAGCAGCCAACCCGGGACAGGGTCTGGAAACACCATATATTTT.

The V call is TRBV10-3, the J call TRBJ1-2, with D possibly being TRBD1 (6 bases). The length of the CDR3 is 13 residues. CDR1 and CDR2 (germline): ENHRY, SYGVKD. The germline V and J ends were trimmed by 7 bases and 4 bases, with 13 bases remaining between them. CDR3 bases: TGTGCCATCACCCAACAGGGAGCCTATGGCTACACCTTC. Its protein product is CAITQQGAYGYTF.

Note on this clone: At the DNA level, this CDR3 is encoded by other sequences in the same sample as well. The chain joins TRBV7-3 to TRBJ2-3; D possibly matches TRBD1 or TRBD2 (5 bases each). This CDR3 contains 14 residues. The V and J ends lost 0 bases and 1 base respectively, with 5 bases between them. Germline loops: CDR1 SGHTA, CDR2 FQGTGA. As DNA, the CDR3 is TGTGCCAGCAGCTTAACGGGGGGCACAGATACGCAGTATTTT. This encodes CASSLTGGTDTQYF.

This clone is a singleton in its sample. Other DNA sequences in this specimen translate into the identical CDR3. The chain has TRBV5-1 and TRBJ2-7; TRBD1 matches at 9 bases. Germline CDR1 and CDR2: SGHRS and YFSETQ. V lost 4 bases to trimming and J lost 2 bases; unmatched junction nucleotides: 4. This CDR3 is 14 amino acids long. The CDR3, as DNA: TGCGCCAGCAGCGCGGACAGGGGAGCCTACGAGCAGTACTTC. Protein sequence: CASSADRGAYEQYF.

This clone was found once. Here the CDR3 reads CASSYGNNSPLHF. CDR3 nucleotide sequence: TGTGCCAGCAGCTACGGAAATAATTCACCCCTCCACTTT. The chain employs TRBV7-2 and TRBJ1-6; unclear D gene. This CDR3 has 13 residues. Germline V gene data show CDR1 as SGHTA and CDR2 as FQGNSA. V lost 4 bases, J lost 5 bases, and 6 bases lay in between.

V and J are TRBV2 and TRBJ2-7, with TRBD2 as a possible D gene (5 bases). This CDR3 has 14 residues. Trimming left V 3 bases short and J 6 bases short, with 15 bases between. The V gene's germline CDR1 is SNHLY and CDR2 FYNNEI. The CDR3 is CASSDSPGIGEQYF. DNA of the CDR3: TGTGCCAGCAGTGATTCCCCGGGGATTGGCGAGCAGTACTTC.

For this clone: The sample contains more than one DNA sequence encoding this CDR3. CDR3 DNA sequence: TGTGCCAGCAGCTTAGGTTCGGGTAACACTGAAGCTTTCTTT. The encoded protein is CASSLGSGNTEAFF. The chain recombines TRBV7-2 with TRBJ1-1; D remains unclear. Trimming took off 1 base at V and 2 bases at J, with 8 bases between the two ends. The CDR3 has 14 residues. The germline V gene has CDR1 SGHTA and CDR2 FQGNSA.